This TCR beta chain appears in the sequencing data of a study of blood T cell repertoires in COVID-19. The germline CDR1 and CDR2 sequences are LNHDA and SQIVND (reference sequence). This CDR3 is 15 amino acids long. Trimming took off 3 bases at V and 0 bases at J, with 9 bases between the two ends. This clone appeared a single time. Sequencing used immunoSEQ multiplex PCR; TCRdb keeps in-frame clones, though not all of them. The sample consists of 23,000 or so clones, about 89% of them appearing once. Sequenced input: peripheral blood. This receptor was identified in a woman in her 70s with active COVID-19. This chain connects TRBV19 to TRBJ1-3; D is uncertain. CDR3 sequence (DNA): TGTGCCAGTAGTATTGGCGGGTTCTCTGGAAACACCATATATTTT. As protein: CASSIGGFSGNTIYF.